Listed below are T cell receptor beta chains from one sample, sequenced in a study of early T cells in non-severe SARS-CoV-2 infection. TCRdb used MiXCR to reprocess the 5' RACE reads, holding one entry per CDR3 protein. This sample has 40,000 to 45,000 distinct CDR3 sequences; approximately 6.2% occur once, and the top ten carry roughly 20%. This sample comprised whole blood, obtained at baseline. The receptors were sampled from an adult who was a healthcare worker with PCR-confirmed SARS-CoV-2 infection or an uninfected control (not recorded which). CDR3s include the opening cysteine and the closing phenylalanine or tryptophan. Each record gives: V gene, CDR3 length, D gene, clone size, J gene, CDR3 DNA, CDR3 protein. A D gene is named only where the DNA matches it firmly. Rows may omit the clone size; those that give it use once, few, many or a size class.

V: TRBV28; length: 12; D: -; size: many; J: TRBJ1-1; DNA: TGTGCCAGCAGTTTATCGTACTATGGGGCTTTCTTT; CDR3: CASSLSYYGAFF
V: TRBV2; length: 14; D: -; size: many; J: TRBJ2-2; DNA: TGTGCCAGCAGAGGTGACAGGATCACCGGGGAGCTGTTTTTT; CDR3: CASRGDRITGELFF
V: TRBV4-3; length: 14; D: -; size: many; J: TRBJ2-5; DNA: TGCGCCAGCAGCCAAGGGCAGGACCAAGAGACCCAGTACTTC; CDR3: CASSQGQDQETQYF
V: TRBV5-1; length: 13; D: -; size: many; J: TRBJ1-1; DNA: TGCGCCAGCAGCTTTCGGGGCATGAGTGAAGCTTTCTTT; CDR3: CASSFRGMSEAFF
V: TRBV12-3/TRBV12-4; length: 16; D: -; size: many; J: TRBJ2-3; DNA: TGTGCCAGCAGTCTCCGACGGGAGCGGGCAACAGATACGCAGTATTTT; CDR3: CASSLRRERATDTQYF
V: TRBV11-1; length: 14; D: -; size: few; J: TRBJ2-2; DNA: TGTGCCAGCAGCTCCCCTGGGGGTACCGGGGAGCTGTTTTTT; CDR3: CASSSPGGTGELFF
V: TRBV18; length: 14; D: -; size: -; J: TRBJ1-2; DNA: TGTGCCAGCTCACCTATCGGGGGGCCGAGTGGCTACACCTTC; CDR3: CASSPIGGPSGYTF
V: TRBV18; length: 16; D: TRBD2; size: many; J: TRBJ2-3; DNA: TGTGCCAGCTCACCACCTGGCGGGGGTACGACAGATACGCAGTATTTT; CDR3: CASSPPGGGTTDTQYF
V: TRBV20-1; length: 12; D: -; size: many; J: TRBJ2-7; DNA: TGCAGTGCTAGCCGAGCGGAGTACGAGCAGTACTTC; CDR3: CSASRAEYEQYF
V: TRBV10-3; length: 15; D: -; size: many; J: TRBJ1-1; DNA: TGTGCCATCTTCTCAGGGTCCCTACTGAACACTGAAGCTTTCTTT; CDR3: CAIFSGSLLNTEAFF
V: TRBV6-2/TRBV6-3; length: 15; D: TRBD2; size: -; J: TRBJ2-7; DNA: TGTGCCAGCAGTTTCCTATCACCGGGAGGCGACGAGCAGTACTTC; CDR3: CASSFLSPGGDEQYF
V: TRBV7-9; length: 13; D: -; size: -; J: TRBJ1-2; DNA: TGTGCCAGCACAAAAGAGGGCGTCTATGGCTACACCTTC; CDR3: CASTKEGVYGYTF
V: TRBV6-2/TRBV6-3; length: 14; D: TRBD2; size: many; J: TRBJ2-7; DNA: TGTGCCAGCAGTTACCCCAGCGGGAAAAACGAGCAGTACTTC; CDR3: CASSYPSGKNEQYF
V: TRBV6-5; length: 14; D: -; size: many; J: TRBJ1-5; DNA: TGTGCCAGCAGCCCCGCGGGCCTCAGGGGGCCCCAGCATTTT; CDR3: CASSPAGLRGPQHF
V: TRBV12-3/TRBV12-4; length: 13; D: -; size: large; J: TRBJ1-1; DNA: TGTGCCAGCAGTTTATTGATAAACACTGAAGCTTTCTTT; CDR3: CASSLLINTEAFF
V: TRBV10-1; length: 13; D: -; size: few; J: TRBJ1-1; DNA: TGCGCCAGCAGTGATAACAGGGACACTGAAGCTTTCTTT; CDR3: CASSDNRDTEAFF
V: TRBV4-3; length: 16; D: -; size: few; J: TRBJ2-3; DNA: TGCGCCAGCAGCCAAGACGGAGGCAGCCGCACAGATACGCAGTATTTT; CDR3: CASSQDGGSRTDTQYF
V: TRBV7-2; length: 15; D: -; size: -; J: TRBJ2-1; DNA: TGTGCCAGCAGCTTAGTCCCAGGAAGGTACAATGAGCAGTTCTTC; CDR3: CASSLVPGRYNEQFF
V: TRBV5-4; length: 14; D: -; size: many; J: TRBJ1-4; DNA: TGTGCCAGCAGCTCCGACAGAGCTGACGAAAAACTGTTTTTT; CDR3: CASSSDRADEKLFF
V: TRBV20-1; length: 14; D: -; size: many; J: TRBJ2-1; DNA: TGCAGTGCTGGGGGGCAACGCTCCTACAATGAGCAGTTCTTC; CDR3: CSAGGQRSYNEQFF
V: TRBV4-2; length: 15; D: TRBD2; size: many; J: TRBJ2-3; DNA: TGTGCCAGCAGCCAAGCTAGCGGCTCTGGAGATACGCAGTATTTT; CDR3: CASSQASGSGDTQYF
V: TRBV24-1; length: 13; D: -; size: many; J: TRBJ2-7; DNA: TGTGCCACCAGTGATTCGGGGGTCGGCGAGCAGTACTTC; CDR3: CATSDSGVGEQYF
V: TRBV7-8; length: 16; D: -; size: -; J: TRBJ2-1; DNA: TGTGCCAGCAGCACCGACCCGAACCCCCTTCCCAATGAGCAGTTCTTC; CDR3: CASSTDPNPLPNEQFF
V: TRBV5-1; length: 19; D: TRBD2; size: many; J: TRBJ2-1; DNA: TGCGCCAGCTCTCCTTTTCCGGGACTAGCGGGAAGCTCCTACAATGAGCAGTTCTTC; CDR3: CASSPFPGLAGSSYNEQFF
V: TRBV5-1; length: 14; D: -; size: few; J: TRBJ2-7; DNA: TGCGCCAGCAGCTCTCTGTCACACTCCTACGAGCAGTACTTC; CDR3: CASSSLSHSYEQYF
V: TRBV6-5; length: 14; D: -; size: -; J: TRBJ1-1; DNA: TGTGCCAGCAGTTACAGGGAAGGGGTCACTGAAGCTTTCTTT; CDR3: CASSYREGVTEAFF
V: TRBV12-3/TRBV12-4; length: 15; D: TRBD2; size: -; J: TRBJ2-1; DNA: TGTGCCAGCAGTGGGACTAGCGGGGGTCGCAATGAGCAGTTCTTC; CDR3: CASSGTSGGRNEQFF
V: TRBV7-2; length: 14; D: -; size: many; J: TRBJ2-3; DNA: TGTGCCAGCAGCCCAAGCCTTGGCACAGATACGCAGTATTTT; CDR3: CASSPSLGTDTQYF
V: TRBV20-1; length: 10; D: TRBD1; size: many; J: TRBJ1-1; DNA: TGCAGTGCCCCTTCGGACAGGGCTTTCTTT; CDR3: CSAPSDRAFF
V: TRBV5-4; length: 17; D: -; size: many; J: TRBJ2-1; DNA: TGTGCCAGCAGCCCCACACAAAGTGGTAGCTCCTACAATGAGCAGTTCTTC; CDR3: CASSPTQSGSSYNEQFF
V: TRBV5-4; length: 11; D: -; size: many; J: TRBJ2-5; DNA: TGTGCCAGCAGCCCGGGGGAGACCCAGTACTTC; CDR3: CASSPGETQYF
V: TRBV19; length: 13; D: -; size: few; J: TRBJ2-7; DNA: TGTGCCAGTAGTAACCGCCATCTTTCCGAGCAGTACTTC; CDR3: CASSNRHLSEQYF
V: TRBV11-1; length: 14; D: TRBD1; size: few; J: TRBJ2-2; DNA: TGTGCCAGCAGCCCGGACAGGGTGAACGGGGAGCTGTTTTTT; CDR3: CASSPDRVNGELFF
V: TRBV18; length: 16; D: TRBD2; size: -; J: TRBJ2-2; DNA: TGTGCCAGCTCACTGGGACTAGCGGGAAGAACCGGGGAGCTGTTTTTT; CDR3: CASSLGLAGRTGELFF
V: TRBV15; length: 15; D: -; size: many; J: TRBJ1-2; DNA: TGTGCCACCAGCAGAGAGGGGGCCACCTCTGGTGGCTACACCTTC; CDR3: CATSREGATSGGYTF
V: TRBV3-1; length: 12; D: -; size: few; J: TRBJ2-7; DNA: TGTGCCAGCAGCCAAGGGGGGGACCCCCTCGGCTTC; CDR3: CASSQGGDPLGF
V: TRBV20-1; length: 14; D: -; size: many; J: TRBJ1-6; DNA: TGCAGTGCTACCCACGGGCAGTATAATTCACCCCTCCACTTT; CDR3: CSATHGQYNSPLHF
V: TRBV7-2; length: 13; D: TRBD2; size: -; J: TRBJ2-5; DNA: TGTGCCAGCAGCCCGACTAGCAGGCAGACCCAGTACTTC; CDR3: CASSPTSRQTQYF
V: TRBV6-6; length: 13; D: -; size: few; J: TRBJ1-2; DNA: TGTGCCAGCAGTTATTCGGATTACTATGGCTACACCTTC; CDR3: CASSYSDYYGYTF
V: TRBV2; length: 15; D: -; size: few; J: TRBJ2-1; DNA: TGTGCCAGCAGGGGCGCAACGCAATGGGCAAATGAGCAGTTCTTC; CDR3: CASRGATQWANEQFF
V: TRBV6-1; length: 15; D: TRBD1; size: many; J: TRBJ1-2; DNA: TGTGCCAGCAGTGAACAGAGGGGGCGCGGCTATGGCTACACCTTC; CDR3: CASSEQRGRGYGYTF
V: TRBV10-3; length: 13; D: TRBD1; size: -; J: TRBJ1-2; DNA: TGTGCCATCAGTCCGGGACAGAACTATGGCTACACCTTC; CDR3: CAISPGQNYGYTF
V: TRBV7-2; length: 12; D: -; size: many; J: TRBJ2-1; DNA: TGTGCCAGCAGCTTTTGGGACGATGAGCAGTTCTTC; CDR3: CASSFWDDEQFF
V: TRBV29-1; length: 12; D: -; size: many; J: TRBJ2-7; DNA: TGCAGCGTTGGGCCCCTCCGGGGGCAGCAGTACTTC; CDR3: CSVGPLRGQQYF
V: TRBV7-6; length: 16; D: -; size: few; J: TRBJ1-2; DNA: TGTGCCAGCAGCCGGATCCAACCTCCTGAGGCCTATGGCTACACCTTC; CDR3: CASSRIQPPEAYGYTF
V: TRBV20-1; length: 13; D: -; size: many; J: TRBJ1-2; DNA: TGCAGTGCTAGACTAAGGATGGCGTATGGCTACACCTTC; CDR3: CSARLRMAYGYTF
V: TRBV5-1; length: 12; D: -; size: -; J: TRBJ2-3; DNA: TGCGCCAGCAGCTTGGACCCTTCCTTGCAGTATTTT; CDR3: CASSLDPSLQYF
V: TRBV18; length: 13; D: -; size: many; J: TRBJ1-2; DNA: TGTGCCAGCTCACCACGGGAGAACTATGGCTACACCTTC; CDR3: CASSPRENYGYTF
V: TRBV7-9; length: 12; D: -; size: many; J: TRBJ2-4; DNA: TGTGCCAGCAGCCCTGGGGTGGACATTCAGTACTTC; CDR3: CASSPGVDIQYF
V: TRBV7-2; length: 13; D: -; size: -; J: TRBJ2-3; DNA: TGTGCCAGCACCCCTTGGGTCTCAGATACGCAGTATTTT; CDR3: CASTPWVSDTQYF
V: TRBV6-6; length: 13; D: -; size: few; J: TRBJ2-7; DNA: TGTGCCAGCAGTTTATACCAGGGATACGAGCAGTACTTC; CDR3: CASSLYQGYEQYF
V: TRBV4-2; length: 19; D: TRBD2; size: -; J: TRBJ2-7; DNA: TGTGCCAGCAGCCAACACCCGGGACTAGCGGGGGGGAGCTCCTACGAGCAGTACTTC; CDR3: CASSQHPGLAGGSSYEQYF
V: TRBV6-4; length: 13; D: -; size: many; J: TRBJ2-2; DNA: TGTGCCAGCAGTTCCCAGAACACCGGGGAGCTGTTTTTT; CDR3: CASSSQNTGELFF
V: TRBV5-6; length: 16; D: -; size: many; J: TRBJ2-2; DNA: TGTGCCAGCAGCTTGTATAGTGCGGTAAACACCGGGGAGCTGTTTTTT; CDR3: CASSLYSAVNTGELFF